A selection of T cell receptor beta chains follows, all from one sample in a study of shared clonotypes between healthy human individuals. This table comes from immunoSEQ multiplex PCR, and its TCRdb copy is limited to in-frame clones, with some not included. The sample includes around 1.5 million clones, approximately 98% of them seen just once. The specimen was naive CD4+ T cells sorted from blood. The receptors derive from a man between 25 and 39 years old in good health. Each CDR3 is given with its conserved first and last residue. The D gene is left open where the match is weak. Clone size is given for some rows only: seen once, a few or many times, or a class if the clone is expanded.

j_call | v_call | clone_size | d_call | cdr3_aa | cdr3_nt
TRBJ2-7 | TRBV9 | . | TRBD1 | CASSVTGTGIYEQYF | TGTGCCAGCAGCGTCACCGGGACAGGAATCTACGAGCAGTACTTC
TRBJ2-3 | TRBV5-1 | . | TRBD2 | CASRGAGDLTDTQYF | TGCGCCAGCAGAGGAGCGGGAGATTTAACAGATACGCAGTATTTT
TRBJ1-5 | TRBV6-5 | . | TRBD1 | CASSYSNAGGGQPQHF | TGTGCCAGCAGTTACTCGAACGCAGGGGGCGGACAGCCCCAGCATTTT
TRBJ2-7 | TRBV7-9 | . | . | CASSPRRLGQSGDYEQYF | TGTGCCAGCAGCCCGAGGCGTTTGGGACAGTCGGGGGACTACGAGCAGTACTTC
TRBJ1-1 | TRBV11-1 | . | . | CASSLGAVGYSAFF | TGTGCCAGCAGCTTAGGCGCGGTGGGGTATAGTGCTTTCTTT
TRBJ2-7 | TRBV5-1 | . | TRBD1 | CASSFEGTGTYEQYF | TGCGCCAGCAGCTTTGAAGGGACAGGGACCTACGAGCAGTACTTC
TRBJ2-1 | TRBV10-3 | . | TRBD2 | CAISPTSGRAGEQFF | TGTGCCATCAGCCCTACAAGCGGGAGGGCCGGTGAGCAGTTCTTC
TRBJ1-1 | TRBV5-4 | . | . | CASSLTAGNTEAFF | TGTGCCAGCAGCTTGACAGCGGGGAACACTGAAGCTTTCTTT
TRBJ1-2 | TRBV4-2 | few | TRBD1 | CASSQEGQYGYTF | TGTGCCAGCAGCCAAGAGGGACAGTATGGCTACACCTTC
TRBJ2-7 | TRBV5-5 | once | . | CASSTGMWYEQYF | TGTGCCAGCAGCACCGGGATGTGGTACGAGCAGTACTTC
TRBJ2-2 | TRBV21-1 | . | . | CASSKVQSGTSGRTLNTGELFF | TGTGCCAGCAGCAAAGTTCAATCCGGGACTAGCGGGAGAACGTTGAACACCGGGGAGCTGTTTTTT
TRBJ1-2 | TRBV5-8 | . | TRBD1 | CASILGTGNYGYTF | TGTGCCAGCATCTTGGGGACAGGGAACTATGGCTACACCTTC
TRBJ2-1 | TRBV1 | . | . | CTSSHDGLAGIYNEQFF | TGCACCAGCAGCCATGACGGACTAGCGGGGATTTATAATGAGCAGTTCTTC
TRBJ2-1 | TRBV11-3 | . | . | CASSLGTRGSNEQFF | TGTGCCAGCAGCTTAGGGACCCGCGGGTCTAATGAGCAGTTCTTC
TRBJ2-3 | TRBV5-1 | . | TRBD2 | CASSFGLARETDTQYF | TGCGCCAGCAGCTTTGGACTAGCGAGGGAGACAGATACGCAGTATTTT
TRBJ2-7 | TRBV4-1 | . | TRBD1 | CASSPGTGGFYEQYF | TGCGCCAGCAGCCCTGGGACAGGGGGTTTCTACGAGCAGTACTTC
TRBJ2-1 | TRBV7-9 | . | . | CASSLESLANEQFF | TGTGCCAGCAGCTTAGAGTCGCTAGCCAATGAGCAGTTCTTC
TRBJ1-1 | TRBV15 | once | . | CATSSWVRGNTEAFF | TGTGCCACCAGCAGTTGGGTCAGGGGTAACACTGAAGCTTTCTTT
TRBJ2-7 | TRBV7-2 | . | TRBD2 | CASSLAGPGLAGGWNPYEQYF | TGTGCCAGCAGCTTAGCGGGGCCCGGACTAGCGGGAGGGTGGAATCCCTACGAGCAGTACTTC
TRBJ2-5 | TRBV30 | once | . | CAYSGGAKTQYF | TGTGCCTACAGTGGCGGGGCGAAGACCCAGTACTTC
TRBJ1-5 | TRBV14 | . | . | CASSGDVNQPQHF | TGTGCCAGCAGCGGGGACGTAAATCAGCCCCAGCATTTT
TRBJ2-7 | TRBV19 | . | . | CASSTGGYEQYF | TGTGCCAGTAGCACCGGTGGCTACGAGCAGTACTTC
TRBJ1-1 | TRBV4-1 | . | TRBD1 | CASSSQTGANTEAFF | TGCGCCAGCAGCTCACAGACAGGGGCGAACACTGAAGCTTTCTTT
TRBJ1-1 | TRBV2 | once | . | CASSDEWGTEAFF | TGTGCCAGCAGTGATGAGTGGGGCACTGAAGCTTTCTTT